Sequencing of this TCR beta chain was carried out in a study of T cell responses to AZD1222 COVID-19 vaccine. Germline assignment: CDR1 MNHEY and CDR2 SVGAGI. The CDR3 runs 14 residues. The V gene lost 4 bases and the J gene lost 2 bases, with 12 bases spanning the gap. The method was immunoSEQ multiplex PCR; TCRdb's version includes in-frame clones alone and lacks a portion of them. The sample yields some 120,000 clones, about 90% seen once. The sample consisted of peripheral blood, taken on day 0 of AZD1222 vaccination. The J gene is TRBJ2-7, the V gene TRBV6-5; perhaps TRBD2 as D (5 bases). This clonotype was sampled from an adult in good health. CDR3 nucleotides: TGTGCCAGCAGTTTACATAGCGCCACCTACGAGCAGTACTTC. Translating gives CASSLHSATYEQYF.